This T cell receptor (beta chain) was recovered during a study of a mutant IDH1 vaccine in newly diagnosed glioma. Study outcomes and limitations: There were vaccine-induced immune responses in around 94% of the patients.

Concerning this clone: As yet, its antigen is unknown.

The CDR3 sequence is 13 residues long. CDR1 is GTSNPN, CDR2 SVGIG, per germline (reference sequence). Trimming cost V 0 bases and J 5 bases; bases outside gene matches: 3. TCRdb's copy holds only in-frame clones and misses some; the assay was immunoSEQ multiplex PCR. The top ten hold 7% to 9% of the sample, which has around 87,000 clones, roughly 85% seen once. Noted time point: baseline, week 1 (first vaccination visit). The treatment: pre-vaccination baseline after standard-of-care therapy. The TCR was taken from a woman in her forties or fifties with glioma. This chain joins TRBV30 and TRBJ2-5; 7 positions match TRBD1. Sample: PBMCs, taken from a glioma patient treated with radiotherapy, temozolomide or both. The CDR3 protein is CAWSVPTGETQYF. The CDR3 DNA is TGTGCCTGGAGTGTACCGACAGGGGAGACCCAGTACTTC.